This is a list of T cell receptor beta chains from one sample in a study of T cell changes during pregnancy in multiple sclerosis. The data were produced by immunoSEQ multiplex PCR, yet TCRdb's version contains in-frame clones alone and is incomplete. This table has under 65,000 clones, 92% appearing once. The sample in question was CD4+ T cells from peripheral blood mononuclear cells, obtained after pregnancy. All receptors derive from a female donor with multiple sclerosis, enrolled in a pregnancy study. Both conserved end residues are part of each CDR3. A D gene is named only where the DNA matches it firmly. Not every row has a clone size; where given, it reads once, few, many or a size class.

DNA: TGTGCCAGCAGCCAAGATCCGGGACAGAATCTTAATGAGCAGTTCTTC
CDR3: CASSQDPGQNLNEQFF
size: .
D: TRBD1
V: TRBV4-2
J: TRBJ2-1

DNA: TGCGCCAGCAGCCGGGGCGACAGGGGGCGCGGAGATGGCTACACCTTC
CDR3: CASSRGDRGRGDGYTF
size: .
D: TRBD1
V: TRBV4-3
J: TRBJ1-2

DNA: TGTGCCAGCAGCTCGCGGTCCGGCATAGAGACCCAGTACTTC
CDR3: CASSSRSGIETQYF
size: .
D: .
V: TRBV7-2
J: TRBJ2-5

DNA: TGCGCCAGCAGCTTGGGACATAACACAGATACGCAGTATTTT
CDR3: CASSLGHNTDTQYF
size: .
D: .
V: TRBV5-1
J: TRBJ2-3

DNA: TGCGCCAGCAGCCAAGAACTGCGGGGATCGGGGCTGGACACTGAAGCTTTCTTT
CDR3: CASSQELRGSGLDTEAFF
size: .
D: .
V: TRBV4-3
J: TRBJ1-1

DNA: TGTGCCAGCAGTTACTGGGCCAGGGGGCATTCACCCCTCCACTTT
CDR3: CASSYWARGHSPLHF
size: once
D: TRBD1
V: TRBV6-5
J: TRBJ1-6

DNA: TGTGCCAGCAGTGAATGGGAGGAGGCTTTCTTT
CDR3: CASSEWEEAFF
size: .
D: .
V: TRBV2
J: TRBJ1-1

DNA: TGTGCCAGCAGCCCCCTCGTCGGAGGGGGCACAGATACGCAGTATTTT
CDR3: CASSPLVGGGTDTQYF
size: .
D: .
V: TRBV9
J: TRBJ2-3

DNA: TGTGCCAGCAGTGAAGTTCCAGGGCTCTCCTACGAGCAGTACTTC
CDR3: CASSEVPGLSYEQYF
size: once
D: .
V: TRBV6-1
J: TRBJ2-7

DNA: TGCGCCAGCAGCCAACAAGGTCTACAGGGTAATCAGCCCCAGCATTTT
CDR3: CASSQQGLQGNQPQHF
size: once
D: .
V: TRBV4-1
J: TRBJ1-5

DNA: TGTGCCAGCAGCTTATTTCTGCGGGGGGCCATCTACAATGAGCAGTTCTTC
CDR3: CASSLFLRGAIYNEQFF
size: .
D: TRBD2
V: TRBV7-3
J: TRBJ2-1

DNA: TGTGCCAGCAGCACCCACGGGACAGCTAGTTCTGAAGCTTTCTTT
CDR3: CASSTHGTASSEAFF
size: few
D: TRBD1
V: TRBV14
J: TRBJ1-1

DNA: TGTGCCAGCAGCTTAGGTCCTCTGAGGTGGTCTGACAATGAGCAGTTCTTC
CDR3: CASSLGPLRWSDNEQFF
size: once
D: .
V: TRBV7-2
J: TRBJ2-1

DNA: TGTGCCAGCAGCCCGGGGCGGGGGGCCCATAATTCACCCCTCCACTTT
CDR3: CASSPGRGAHNSPLHF
size: .
D: .
V: TRBV11-2
J: TRBJ1-6

DNA: TGTGCCAGCAGCGGGGACAGGGGGGACACCGGGGAGCTGTTTTTT
CDR3: CASSGDRGDTGELFF
size: .
D: TRBD1
V: TRBV7-2
J: TRBJ2-2

DNA: TGCGCCAGCAGCCCTGGGACAGAAACTGTTTCTGAAGCTTTCTTT
CDR3: CASSPGTETVSEAFF
size: .
D: TRBD1
V: TRBV5-1
J: TRBJ1-1

DNA: TGTGCCAGTAGTATAGGACTCGGGGGTACTGAAGCTTTCTTT
CDR3: CASSIGLGGTEAFF
size: .
D: .
V: TRBV19
J: TRBJ1-1

DNA: TGTGCCAGCAGCCCGGACAGGGCGAACACTGAAGCTTTCTTT
CDR3: CASSPDRANTEAFF
size: .
D: TRBD1
V: TRBV5-4
J: TRBJ1-1

DNA: TGTGCCAGCAGCACAGGGCGCCAAAGGAATGAGCAGTTCTTC
CDR3: CASSTGRQRNEQFF
size: .
D: .
V: TRBV6-5
J: TRBJ2-1

DNA: TGTGCCTGGAGTTCGGGTCAGCCCCAGCATTTT
CDR3: CAWSSGQPQHF
size: .
D: .
V: TRBV30
J: TRBJ1-5

DNA: TGTGCCAGCAGTTACCCTTCGGACAGGGGCGGATATGGCTACACCTTC
CDR3: CASSYPSDRGGYGYTF
size: .
D: TRBD1
V: TRBV6-5
J: TRBJ1-2

DNA: TGTGCCATCAGTTACAGCCTGAACACTGAAGCTTTCTTT
CDR3: CAISYSLNTEAFF
size: .
D: .
V: TRBV10-3
J: TRBJ1-1

DNA: TGTGCCAGCTCACCAAGATTTATGTCCGGGGCTAATGAAAAACTGTTTTTT
CDR3: CASSPRFMSGANEKLFF
size: .
D: .
V: TRBV18
J: TRBJ1-4

DNA: TGTGCCAGCAAAACGGACCAGGGGGGTGGCACTGAAGCTTTCTTT
CDR3: CASKTDQGGGTEAFF
size: .
D: TRBD1
V: TRBV18
J: TRBJ1-1

DNA: TGTGCCAGCAGCTTGTCAGGTTTTGGCAATCAGCCCCAGCATTTT
CDR3: CASSLSGFGNQPQHF
size: .
D: .
V: TRBV9
J: TRBJ1-5

DNA: TGTGCCAGCTCACCGTCAGGGAACACTGAAGCTTTCTTT
CDR3: CASSPSGNTEAFF
size: .
D: .
V: TRBV18
J: TRBJ1-1

DNA: TGTGCCAGCAGCTTAGAGGGGCTGAACACTGAAGCTTTCTTT
CDR3: CASSLEGLNTEAFF
size: .
D: .
V: TRBV7-9
J: TRBJ1-1

DNA: TGTGCCAGCAGCTTAAACGCGGCGGTGGGTGCACCCCTCCACTTT
CDR3: CASSLNAAVGAPLHF
size: .
D: .
V: TRBV7-3
J: TRBJ1-6

DNA: TGTGCCAGCAGCGCCCTAGGGGGACAGGGTGAATATGGCTACACCTTC
CDR3: CASSALGGQGEYGYTF
size: once
D: TRBD1
V: TRBV9
J: TRBJ1-2

DNA: TGTGCCAGTAGTATTCGGCAGGGGGATAATTCACCCCTCCACTTT
CDR3: CASSIRQGDNSPLHF
size: .
D: TRBD1
V: TRBV19
J: TRBJ1-6

DNA: TGTGCCTGGAGTGCATATAGGACAGCACCCGTCTCCGCTAATTCACCCCTCCACTTT
CDR3: CAWSAYRTAPVSANSPLHF
size: once
D: .
V: TRBV30
J: TRBJ1-6

DNA: TGCAGCGTCTCACTAGCGGGGGTGACCTACGAGCAGTACTTC
CDR3: CSVSLAGVTYEQYF
size: .
D: TRBD2
V: TRBV29-1
J: TRBJ2-7

DNA: TGTGCCACCAGCAGAGATGTATCCCAGGGGCCGACGGCTTTCTTT
CDR3: CATSRDVSQGPTAFF
size: .
D: .
V: TRBV15
J: TRBJ1-1

DNA: TGTGCCTGGAAATTTACAAACACTGAAGCTTTCTTT
CDR3: CAWKFTNTEAFF
size: .
D: .
V: TRBV30
J: TRBJ1-1

DNA: TGTGCCTGGAGCTGGGGACAGGGGGATCAGCCCCAGCATTTT
CDR3: CAWSWGQGDQPQHF
size: .
D: TRBD1
V: TRBV30
J: TRBJ1-5

DNA: TGTGCCAGCAGGAGCGACAGGGCGGGCGAGCAGTACTTC
CDR3: CASRSDRAGEQYF
size: .
D: TRBD1
V: TRBV6-6
J: TRBJ2-7

DNA: TGTGCCAGCAGCTTGGCGGGAGAAGGGACCATATATTTT
CDR3: CASSLAGEGTIYF
size: .
D: .
V: TRBV5-6
J: TRBJ1-3

DNA: TGTGCCAGCAGTTTATCGGGGAGGGTCCCCGGGGAGCTGTTTTTT
CDR3: CASSLSGRVPGELFF
size: once
D: TRBD2
V: TRBV27
J: TRBJ2-2

DNA: TGTGCCATCACGGCAGGGGCCCGAAACACCGGGGAGCTGTTTTTT
CDR3: CAITAGARNTGELFF
size: .
D: .
V: TRBV10-3
J: TRBJ2-2

DNA: TGTGCCAGCGAGGTCCCTTTAATGGGGGCTCCCTACACAGATACGCAGTATTTT
CDR3: CASEVPLMGAPYTDTQYF
size: once
D: .
V: TRBV25-1
J: TRBJ2-3

DNA: TGTGCCAGCTCACGTGGGATCCAGCGGGGAGAGACCCAGTACTTC
CDR3: CASSRGIQRGETQYF
size: once
D: TRBD2
V: TRBV18
J: TRBJ2-5

DNA: TGTGCCAGCAGTGCCAACGGACAGGGTAGTGATCAGCCCCAGCATTTT
CDR3: CASSANGQGSDQPQHF
size: .
D: TRBD1
V: TRBV6-4
J: TRBJ1-5

DNA: TGTGCCAGTAGTATGACGACAGGGGGCTTTGACAGCACTGAAGCTTTCTTT
CDR3: CASSMTTGGFDSTEAFF
size: once
D: TRBD1
V: TRBV19
J: TRBJ1-1

DNA: TGTGCTAGTGGTTCAAGGGGGGGACCGGGGATGAAAGCTTTCTTT
CDR3: CASGSRGGPGMKAFF
size: .
D: .
V: TRBV12-5
J: TRBJ1-1

DNA: TGTGCCAGTAGAGCGGGGGGGCGGGAGACCCAGTACTTC
CDR3: CASRAGGRETQYF
size: .
D: TRBD2
V: TRBV19
J: TRBJ2-5

DNA: TGTGCCAGCTCACCATCACAGGACAGGGGGCACAACTATGGCTACACCTTC
CDR3: CASSPSQDRGHNYGYTF
size: .
D: TRBD1
V: TRBV18
J: TRBJ1-2

DNA: TGTGCCAGCCGGGACTTCGGACGCACAGATACGCAGTATTTT
CDR3: CASRDFGRTDTQYF
size: once
D: .
V: TRBV2
J: TRBJ2-3

DNA: TGTGCCAGTAGTTTGGCGGGAGGGGGGGAGCTGTTTTTT
CDR3: CASSLAGGGELFF
size: .
D: TRBD2
V: TRBV19
J: TRBJ2-2

DNA: TGTGCCAGCAGCCTTTCTAATCAGCCCCAGCATTTT
CDR3: CASSLSNQPQHF
size: once
D: .
V: TRBV6-6
J: TRBJ1-5

DNA: TGTGCCAGCAGGAGGGACACTCGATACGAGCAGTACTTC
CDR3: CASRRDTRYEQYF
size: .
D: .
V: TRBV2
J: TRBJ2-7

DNA: TGTGCCAGCAGTTCCTCACAGTTCTATCGGGGCTACACCTTC
CDR3: CASSSSQFYRGYTF
size: .
D: .
V: TRBV27
J: TRBJ1-2

DNA: TGTGCCAGCAGGGAGGTGGAGGACACTGAAGCTTTCTTT
CDR3: CASREVEDTEAFF
size: .
D: .
V: TRBV7-9
J: TRBJ1-1

DNA: TGTGCCAGCAGCTTGCAGGGAGCGGGAGGGACCCAGTACTTC
CDR3: CASSLQGAGGTQYF
size: .
D: TRBD2
V: TRBV5-4
J: TRBJ2-5

DNA: TGTGCCAGCACGACCCGACAGCCTTGCTACGAGCAGTACTTC
CDR3: CASTTRQPCYEQYF
size: .
D: .
V: TRBV6-4
J: TRBJ2-7

DNA: TGTGCCAGCAGCTGGGGGCGGGGGGCACCCGGGGAGCTGTTTTTT
CDR3: CASSWGRGAPGELFF
size: .
D: TRBD2
V: TRBV11-3
J: TRBJ2-2

DNA: TGTGCCAGTAGGGATTCCGGAGGGGGGGCCTATGGCTACACCTTC
CDR3: CASRDSGGGAYGYTF
size: .
D: .
V: TRBV19
J: TRBJ1-2